This is a list of T cell receptor beta chains from one sample in a study of cytomegalovirus exposure and HLA in healthy donors. Sequenced by immunoSEQ multiplex PCR; TCRdb stores in-frame clones only, minus some. The sample lists 200,000 to 250,000 clones; roughly 80% were seen once. The sequencing input was PBMCs. These receptors all stem from a woman between 40 and 50 years old in good health and CMV-seronegative. CDR3s include the opening cysteine and the closing phenylalanine or tryptophan. D genes are given only for firm matches. A row's size may be missing; if present it is once, few, many or a size class.

D gene,clone size,CDR3 length,V gene,J gene,CDR3 protein,CDR3 DNA
-,-,15,TRBV5-6,TRBJ1-1,CASSSSTDDNTEAFF,TGTGCCAGCAGCTCTTCGACAGACGATAACACTGAAGCTTTCTTT
TRBD2,-,17,TRBV27,TRBJ2-2,CASRATSGRGNTGELFF,TGTGCCAGCAGAGCGACTAGCGGGAGAGGCAACACCGGGGAGCTGTTTTTT
-,-,14,TRBV6-1,TRBJ2-6,CASRQSSGANVLTF,TGTGCCAGCAGACAGAGCTCTGGGGCCAACGTCCTGACTTTC
TRBD1,-,17,TRBV9,TRBJ2-2,CASSLRGPPGWAGELFF,TGTGCCAGCAGCCTCAGGGGGCCCCCGGGTTGGGCCGGGGAGCTGTTTTTT
TRBD1,few,16,TRBV5-5,TRBJ2-1,CASSLRRQGDYNEQFF,TGTGCCAGCAGCTTGAGAAGACAGGGGGATTACAATGAGCAGTTCTTC
-,-,14,TRBV25-1,TRBJ2-5,CASSRVSRQETQYF,TGTGCCAGCAGTCGGGTCAGCCGCCAAGAGACCCAGTACTTC
-,-,12,TRBV6-6,TRBJ1-5,CASSQLTQPQHF,TGTGCCAGCAGCCAGTTAACTCAGCCCCAGCATTTT
-,-,12,TRBV6-5,TRBJ2-7,CAAWRVPYEQYF,TGTGCTGCCTGGAGGGTACCTTACGAGCAGTACTTC
-,-,12,TRBV6-6,TRBJ2-4,CASSLDRGIQYF,TGTGCCAGCAGTCTAGATCGGGGCATTCAGTACTTC
-,-,12,TRBV30,TRBJ2-7,CAWSPEAYEQYF,TGTGCCTGGAGCCCGGAGGCTTACGAGCAGTACTTC
-,-,15,TRBV2,TRBJ1-4,CASSVRLEGAEKLFF,TGTGCCAGCAGTGTTCGCCTGGAAGGGGCTGAAAAACTGTTTTTT
TRBD2,-,16,TRBV5-1,TRBJ2-5,CASSLMPSGVQETQYF,TGCGCCAGCAGCTTAATGCCCAGCGGGGTCCAAGAGACCCAGTACTTC
-,-,15,TRBV27,TRBJ1-5,CASSLEGNGNQPQHF,TGTGCCAGCAGTTTAGAGGGAAATGGCAATCAGCCCCAGCATTTT
-,-,13,TRBV5-1,TRBJ2-3,CASNAPRTDTQYF,TGCGCCAGCAATGCTCCTAGGACAGATACGCAGTATTTT
TRBD1,once,16,TRBV11-1,TRBJ2-5,CASSRRQGAFGETQYF,TGTGCCAGCAGCCGACGACAGGGGGCGTTTGGAGAGACCCAGTACTTC
-,-,14,TRBV5-4,TRBJ1-1,CASRGAVRSTEAFF,TGTGCCAGCAGGGGGGCAGTTCGGAGCACTGAAGCTTTCTTT
-,few,14,TRBV27,TRBJ2-7,CASSFGLANGEQYF,TGTGCCAGCAGTTTCGGTTTAGCGAATGGCGAGCAGTACTTC
TRBD1,-,16,TRBV10-3,TRBJ1-2,CAIRTNRDRGFSGYTF,TGTGCCATCAGAACGAACAGGGACAGGGGGTTTAGTGGCTACACCTTC
-,-,16,TRBV11-2,TRBJ2-2,CASRPAGTANTGELFF,TGTGCCAGCAGGCCGGCGGGAACAGCTAACACCGGGGAGCTGTTTTTT
-,-,15,TRBV5-6,TRBJ1-2,CASSLWASKNYGYTF,TGTGCCAGCAGCTTGTGGGCTTCGAAGAACTATGGCTACACCTTC
TRBD2,-,15,TRBV11-1,TRBJ2-7,CASSSRTSGTYEQYF,TGTGCCAGCAGCTCTAGGACTAGCGGTACCTACGAGCAGTACTTC
-,once,16,TRBV28,TRBJ1-1,CASKKIIDSLNTEAFF,TGTGCCAGCAAAAAAATAATCGACAGCTTGAACACTGAAGCTTTCTTT
-,-,15,TRBV5-1,TRBJ2-2,CASSLRGQNTGELFF,TGCGCCAGCAGCTTACGAGGACAAAACACCGGGGAGCTGTTTTTT
-,-,14,TRBV9,TRBJ2-2,CASSARERTGELFF,TGTGCCAGCAGCGCCAGGGAAAGGACCGGGGAGCTGTTTTTT
-,once,15,TRBV11-2,TRBJ1-2,CASSFHTGANYGYTF,TGTGCCAGCAGCTTTCATACCGGAGCTAACTATGGCTACACCTTC
-,-,15,TRBV6-6,TRBJ1-3,CASTLDRWYGNTIYF,TGTGCCAGCACTTTGGACAGATGGTATGGAAACACCATATATTTT
TRBD2,-,16,TRBV5-4,TRBJ2-7,CASSTDQGLAGKEQYF,TGTGCCAGCAGCACCGATCAGGGACTAGCGGGTAAAGAGCAGTACTTC
TRBD2,once,18,TRBV30,TRBJ2-2,CAWGRILGTSGASGELFF,TGTGCCTGGGGTCGGATACTGGGAACTAGCGGGGCCAGCGGGGAGCTGTTTTTT
TRBD2,-,15,TRBV7-9,TRBJ2-1,CASSLTAGAINEQFF,TGTGCCAGCAGCTTAACAGCGGGGGCTATCAATGAGCAGTTCTTC
TRBD2,-,17,TRBV5-1,TRBJ2-3,CASSLATTSGSADTQYF,TGCGCCAGCAGCTTGGCCACGACTAGCGGGAGCGCAGATACGCAGTATTTT
TRBD1,-,14,TRBV6-5,TRBJ1-5,CASSPRQGYQPQHF,TGTGCCAGCAGCCCCAGACAGGGCTATCAGCCCCAGCATTTT
-,-,14,TRBV2,TRBJ2-7,CASSGAGGLSEQYF,TGTGCCAGCAGTGGGGCAGGGGGGCTGAGTGAGCAGTACTTC
-,-,15,TRBV7-9,TRBJ1-1,CASSFGSPGNTEAFF,TGTGCCAGCAGCTTCGGGTCCCCTGGGAACACTGAAGCTTTCTTT
-,-,13,TRBV29-1,TRBJ2-3,CSGRQKSTDTQYF,TGCAGCGGGAGACAGAAGAGCACAGATACGCAGTATTTT
TRBD2,few,16,TRBV19,TRBJ2-2,CASRNAGLGNTGELFF,TGTGCCAGTAGAAACGCTGGACTAGGCAACACCGGGGAGCTGTTTTTT
TRBD2,-,18,TRBV28,TRBJ2-7,CASSPNASGRDSRYEQYF,TGTGCCAGCAGTCCAAACGCTAGCGGGAGGGATTCTCGCTACGAGCAGTACTTC
TRBD1,few,14,TRBV9,TRBJ1-2,CASSAQGGISGYTF,TGTGCCAGCAGCGCACAGGGGGGGATAAGCGGCTACACCTTC
TRBD1,-,14,TRBV7-9,TRBJ1-4,CASSSGQGNEKLFF,TGTGCCAGCAGCTCGGGACAGGGGAATGAAAAACTGTTTTTT
TRBD1,-,13,TRBV5-1,TRBJ2-7,CASSDREDYEQYF,TGCGCCAGCTCGGACAGGGAGGACTACGAGCAGTACTTC
-,-,12,TRBV2,TRBJ2-4,CASYGTQNIQYF,TGTGCCAGCTACGGGACACAAAACATTCAGTACTTC
TRBD2,-,15,TRBV13,TRBJ2-3,CASSTGLAGTDTQYF,TGTGCCAGCAGCACCGGACTAGCGGGCACAGATACGCAGTATTTT
TRBD1,-,14,TRBV4-1,TRBJ2-7,CASSSGTGGLVQYF,TGCGCCAGCAGCTCCGGGACAGGGGGATTGGTGCAGTACTTC
TRBD1,-,16,TRBV5-1,TRBJ2-3,CASSLSGTGGTDTQYF,TGCGCCAGCTCACTCTCCGGGACAGGGGGCACAGATACGCAGTATTTT
-,-,15,TRBV6-5,TRBJ2-7,CASSYSRPLQGEQYF,TGTGCCAGCAGTTACTCACGACCTCTGCAGGGCGAGCAGTACTTC